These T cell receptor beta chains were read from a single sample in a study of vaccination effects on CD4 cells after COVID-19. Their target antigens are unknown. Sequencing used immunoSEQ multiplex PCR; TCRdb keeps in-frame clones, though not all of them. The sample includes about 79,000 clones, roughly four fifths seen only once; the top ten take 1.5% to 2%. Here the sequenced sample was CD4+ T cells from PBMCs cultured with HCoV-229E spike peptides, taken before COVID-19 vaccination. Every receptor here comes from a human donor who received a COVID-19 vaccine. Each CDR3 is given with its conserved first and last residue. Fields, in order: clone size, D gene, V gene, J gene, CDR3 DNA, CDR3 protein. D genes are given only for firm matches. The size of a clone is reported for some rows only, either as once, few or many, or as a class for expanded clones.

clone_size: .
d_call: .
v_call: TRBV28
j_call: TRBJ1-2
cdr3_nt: TGTGCCAGCAGTTTGACCCGAAGCTATGGCTACACCTTC
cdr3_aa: CASSLTRSYGYTF

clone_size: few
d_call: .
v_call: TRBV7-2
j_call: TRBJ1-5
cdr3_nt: TGTGCCAGCAGCTTAGGGTATTCAGGACAGCCCCAGCATTTT
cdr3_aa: CASSLGYSGQPQHF

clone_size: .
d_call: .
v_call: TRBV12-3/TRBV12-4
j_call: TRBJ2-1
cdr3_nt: TGTGCCAGCAGTTTAATAGGGTATGAGCAGTTCTTC
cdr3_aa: CASSLIGYEQFF

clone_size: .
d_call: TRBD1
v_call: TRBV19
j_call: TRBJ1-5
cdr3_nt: TGTGCCAGTAGTACCATGCCCGGACAGGGGGCTAAGAGCAATCAGCCCCAGCATTTT
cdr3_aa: CASSTMPGQGAKSNQPQHF

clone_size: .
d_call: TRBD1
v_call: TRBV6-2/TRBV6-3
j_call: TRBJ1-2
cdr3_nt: TGTGCCAGCAGCCACGGGGACAGAAATCGGTATGGCTACACCTTC
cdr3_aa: CASSHGDRNRYGYTF

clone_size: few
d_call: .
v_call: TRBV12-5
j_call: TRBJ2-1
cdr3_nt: TGTGCTAGTGGCACAGGGTTTTCCTACAATGAGCAGTTCTTC
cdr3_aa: CASGTGFSYNEQFF

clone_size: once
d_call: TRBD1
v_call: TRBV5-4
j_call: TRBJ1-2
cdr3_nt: TGTGCCAGCAGCTTTAGACAGGGCAGTGGCTACACCTTC
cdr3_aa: CASSFRQGSGYTF

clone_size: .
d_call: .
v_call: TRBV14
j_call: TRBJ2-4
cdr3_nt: TGTGCCAGCAGCCAAGGTGGCAGCCAGTCTTTAGCCAAAAACATTCAGTACTTC
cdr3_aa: CASSQGGSQSLAKNIQYF

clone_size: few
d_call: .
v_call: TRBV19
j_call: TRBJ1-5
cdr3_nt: TGTGCCAGTAGTTTTAAGGGGCTGCAGCCCCAGCATTTT
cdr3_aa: CASSFKGLQPQHF

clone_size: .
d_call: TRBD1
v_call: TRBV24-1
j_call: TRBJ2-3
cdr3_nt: TGTGCCACCAGTGAGCCCCCGGGACAGGGTACAGATACGCAGTATTTT
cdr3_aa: CATSEPPGQGTDTQYF

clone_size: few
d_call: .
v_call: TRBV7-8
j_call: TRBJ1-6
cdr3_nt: TGTGCCAGCAGCCGTCTCTTTCCCGGAGGGGCTATTGATTCACCCCTCCACTTT
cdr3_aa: CASSRLFPGGAIDSPLHF

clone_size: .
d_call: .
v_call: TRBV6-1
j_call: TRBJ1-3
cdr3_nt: TGTGCCAGCAGTGATCCGGGACTGCCCTCTGGAAACACCATATATTTT
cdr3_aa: CASSDPGLPSGNTIYF

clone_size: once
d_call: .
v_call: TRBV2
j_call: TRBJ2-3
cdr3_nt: TGTGCCAGCAGACCGAACAGCGCAGATACGCAGTATTTT
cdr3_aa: CASRPNSADTQYF

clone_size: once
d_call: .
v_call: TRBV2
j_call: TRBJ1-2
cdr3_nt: TGTGCCAGTCGCGGAGGACCTTTAGGTGGCTACACCTTC
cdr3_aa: CASRGGPLGGYTF

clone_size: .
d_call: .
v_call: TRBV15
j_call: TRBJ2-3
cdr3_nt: TGTGCCACCAGCAGAGATTTTGCGGGCACAGATACGCAGTATTTT
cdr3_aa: CATSRDFAGTDTQYF

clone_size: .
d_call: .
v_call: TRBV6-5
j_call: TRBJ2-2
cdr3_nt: TGTGCCAGCAGTCGAGGAATACAGGGAGCCGGGGAGCTGTTTTTT
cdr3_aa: CASSRGIQGAGELFF

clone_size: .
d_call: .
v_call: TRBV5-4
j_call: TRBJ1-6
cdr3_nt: TGTGCCAGCAGCCTGGACCGAACGGATTCACCCCTCCACTTT
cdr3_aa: CASSLDRTDSPLHF

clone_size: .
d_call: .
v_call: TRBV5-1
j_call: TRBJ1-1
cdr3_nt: TGCGCCAGCAGCTTGGCCCCAGGCGGGAACACTGAAGCTTTCTTT
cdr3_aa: CASSLAPGGNTEAFF

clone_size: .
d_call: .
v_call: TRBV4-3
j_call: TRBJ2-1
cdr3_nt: TGCGCCAGCAGCCAAGTTTTCGGTAACTCCTACAATGAGCAGTTCTTC
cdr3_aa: CASSQVFGNSYNEQFF

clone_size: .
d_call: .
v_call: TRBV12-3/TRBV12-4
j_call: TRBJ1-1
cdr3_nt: TGTGCCAGCAGTTTGCAGGTGAGGGTAGCTTTCTTT
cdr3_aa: CASSLQVRVAFF

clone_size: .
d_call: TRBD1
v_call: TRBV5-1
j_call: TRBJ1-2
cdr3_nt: TGCGCCAGCAGCGACAGGGGTGGCTACACCTTC
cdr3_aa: CASSDRGGYTF

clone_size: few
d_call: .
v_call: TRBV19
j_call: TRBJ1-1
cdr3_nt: TGTGCCAGTAGTATGCGGCCCTGGAACACTGAAGCTTTCTTT
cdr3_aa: CASSMRPWNTEAFF

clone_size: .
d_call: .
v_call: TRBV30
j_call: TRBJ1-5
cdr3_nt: TGTGCCTGGAGTGTATCTAACAATCAGCCCCAGCATTTT
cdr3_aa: CAWSVSNNQPQHF

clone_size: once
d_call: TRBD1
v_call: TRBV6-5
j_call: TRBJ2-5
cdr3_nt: TGTGCCAGCAGTTACCAGGGGGCACAAGAGACCCAGTACTTC
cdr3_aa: CASSYQGAQETQYF

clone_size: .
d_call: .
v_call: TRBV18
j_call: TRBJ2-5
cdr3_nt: TGTGCCAGCTCCAACCCGGGGAAGGAGACCCAGTACTTC
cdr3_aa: CASSNPGKETQYF

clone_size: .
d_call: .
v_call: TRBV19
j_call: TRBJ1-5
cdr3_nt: TGTGCCAGTCGCGACTTTTACAGACACAATCAGCCCCAGCATTTT
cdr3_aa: CASRDFYRHNQPQHF

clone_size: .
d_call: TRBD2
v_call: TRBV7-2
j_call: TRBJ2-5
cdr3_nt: TGTGCCAGCAGCTTAGTGGGGCGGGGAGCGGGGGGGCAAGAGACCCAGTACTTC
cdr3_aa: CASSLVGRGAGGQETQYF

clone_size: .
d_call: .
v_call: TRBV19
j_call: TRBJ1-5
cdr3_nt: TGTGCCAGTAGTATAGATTCCCAGGGGTATCAGCCCCAGCATTTT
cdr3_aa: CASSIDSQGYQPQHF

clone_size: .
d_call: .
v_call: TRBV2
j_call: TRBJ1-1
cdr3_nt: TGTGCCAGCAGACAATTCCGGGAGCTGAACACTGAAGCTTTCTTT
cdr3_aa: CASRQFRELNTEAFF

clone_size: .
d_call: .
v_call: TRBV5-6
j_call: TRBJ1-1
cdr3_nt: TGTGCCAGCAGCTTTTACGTAATGAACACTGAAGCTTTCTTT
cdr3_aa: CASSFYVMNTEAFF

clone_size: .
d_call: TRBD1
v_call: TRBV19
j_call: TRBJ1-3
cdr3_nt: TGTGCCAGTAGTATACCTGGACAGGCGCGGGGAGGAAACACCATATATTTT
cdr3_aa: CASSIPGQARGGNTIYF

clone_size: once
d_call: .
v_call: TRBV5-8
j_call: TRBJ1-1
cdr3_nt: TGTGCCAGCAGCTGGGGCGGGGAGGGGATGGCCACTGAAGCTTTCTTT
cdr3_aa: CASSWGGEGMATEAFF

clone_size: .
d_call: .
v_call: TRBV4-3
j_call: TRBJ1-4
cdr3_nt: TGCGCCAGCAGCCAAGATACTGGCATCGGGGCCACTAATGAAAAACTGTTTTTT
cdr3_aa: CASSQDTGIGATNEKLFF

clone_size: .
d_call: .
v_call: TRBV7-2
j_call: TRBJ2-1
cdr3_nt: TGTGCCAGCAGCCCGGGAGGGGGCTACTCCTACAATGAGCAGTTCTTC
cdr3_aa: CASSPGGGYSYNEQFF

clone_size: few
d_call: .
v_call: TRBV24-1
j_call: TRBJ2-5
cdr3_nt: TGTGCCACCAGTGATTTGTGGGAGACCCAGTACTTC
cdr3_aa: CATSDLWETQYF

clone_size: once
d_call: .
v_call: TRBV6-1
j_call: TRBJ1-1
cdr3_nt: TGTGCCAGCAGTGAAGGGGGGGTGGGGGCTTTCTTT
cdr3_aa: CASSEGGVGAFF

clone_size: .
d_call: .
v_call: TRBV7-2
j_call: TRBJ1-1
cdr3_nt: TGTGCCAGCAGCACACGAACCCGAGGGGCTGAAGCTTTCTTT
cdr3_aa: CASSTRTRGAEAFF

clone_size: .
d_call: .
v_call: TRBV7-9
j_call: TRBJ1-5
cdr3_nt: TGTGCCAGCAGCCGGGCAGGGGAGAACAATCAGCCCCAGCATTTT
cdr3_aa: CASSRAGENNQPQHF

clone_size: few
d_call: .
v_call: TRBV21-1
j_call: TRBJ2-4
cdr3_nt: TGTGCCAGCAGCGCGGGACGGACAGCCTTAGCCAAAAACATTCAGTACTTC
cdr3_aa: CASSAGRTALAKNIQYF

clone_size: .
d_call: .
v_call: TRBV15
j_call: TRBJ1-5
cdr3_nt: TGTGCCACCACCGCGGGGGGGCGAGGGTTGCAGCCCCAGCATTTT
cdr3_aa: CATTAGGRGLQPQHF

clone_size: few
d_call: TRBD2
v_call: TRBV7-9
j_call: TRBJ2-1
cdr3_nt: TGTGCCAGCAGTACTAGCGGGGGGCGAGGTGAGCAGTTCTTC
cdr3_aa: CASSTSGGRGEQFF

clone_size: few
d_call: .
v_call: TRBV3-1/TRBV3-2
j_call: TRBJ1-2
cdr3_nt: TGTGCCAGCAGCCAGGGCAGGAACTATGGCTACACCTTC
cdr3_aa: CASSQGRNYGYTF

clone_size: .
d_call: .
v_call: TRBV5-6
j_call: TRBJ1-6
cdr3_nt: TGTGCCAGCACGAGCTTGTGGGCACCCCTCCACTTT
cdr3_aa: CASTSLWAPLHF

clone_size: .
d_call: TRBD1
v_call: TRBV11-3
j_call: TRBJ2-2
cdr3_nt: TGTGCCAGCAGCTTAGAAAAATGGGGACAGGGCGGAACCGGGGAGCTGTTTTTT
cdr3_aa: CASSLEKWGQGGTGELFF

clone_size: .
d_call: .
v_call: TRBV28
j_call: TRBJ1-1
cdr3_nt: TGTGCCAGCAACGAAGTAGTGAACACTGAAGCTTTCTTT
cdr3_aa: CASNEVVNTEAFF

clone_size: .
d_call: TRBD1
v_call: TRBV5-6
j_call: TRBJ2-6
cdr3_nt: TGTGCCAGCAGCTTGGGACAGGGGGCGGCTGGGGCCAACGTCCTGACTTTC
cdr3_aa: CASSLGQGAAGANVLTF

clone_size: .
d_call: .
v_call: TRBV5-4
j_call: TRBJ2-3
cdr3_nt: TGTGCCAGCAGCTTGGAGGGGGGGCAGACAGATACGCAGTATTTT
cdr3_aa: CASSLEGGQTDTQYF

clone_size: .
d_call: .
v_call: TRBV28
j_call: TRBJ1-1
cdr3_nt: TGTGCCAGCAGTCCTATTCGCGGGGGATTCACTGAAGCTTTCTTT
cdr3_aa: CASSPIRGGFTEAFF